The 23 T cell receptor beta chains below come from one sample, sequenced in a study of T cell responses to AZD1222 COVID-19 vaccine. The assay was immunoSEQ multiplex PCR, and TCRdb's table has in-frame clones only and misses some. The sample gives some 120,000 clones, more than 85% of which show up once; more than 2.5% is in the top ten. The sample here was peripheral blood, taken on day 0 of AZD1222 vaccination. All receptors derive from an adult in good health.

Notes on this clone: At one end, the junction sequence differs from germline, possibly due to a read error. The rearrangement joins TRBV7-7 to TRBJ2-2; tentatively, D is TRBD2 (5 bases). Per the germline V gene, CDR1 is SSHAT and CDR2 is FNYEAQ (reference sequence). CDR3 length: 15 amino acids. CDR3 amino acids: CASSFAEANTGELFF. Written as DNA, the CDR3 is TGTGCTAGCAGCTTCGCGGAGGCGAACACCGGGGAGCTGTTTTTT. Full variable domain (missing parts from reference TRBV7-7 and TRBJ2-2): GAGVSQSPRYKVTKRGQDVTLRCDPISSHATLYWYQQALGQGPEFLTYFNYEAQPDKSGLPSDRFSAERPEGSISTLTIQRTEQRDSAMYRCASSFAEANTGELFFGEGSRLTVL.

The genes are TRBV9 and TRBJ1-2; D is unclear. Germline-derived CDR1 and CDR2 are SGDLS and YYNGEE. The CDR3 is 15 residues long. Trimming left V 0 bases short and J 4 bases short, with 13 bases between. CDR3 nucleotide sequence: TGTGCCAGCAGCGTAGAGGCCAGCTCCAGCTATGGCTACACCTTC. It yields the protein CASSVEASSSYGYTF. The entire variable domain, with the rest obtained from reference TRBV9 and TRBJ1-2, is as follows: DSGVTQTPKHLITATGQRVTLRCSPRSGDLSVYWYQQSLDQGLQFLIQYYNGEERAKGNILERFSAQQFPDLHSELNLSSLELGDSALYFCASSVEASSSYGYTFGSGTRLTVV.

The chain recombines TRBV28 with TRBJ2-7; a weak D match, TRBD2 (5 bases). The germline CDR1 and CDR2 sequences are MDHEN and SYDVKM. Trimming stripped 4 bases from V and 3 bases from J, with 10 bases between. The CDR3 covers 13 residues. CDR3 amino acids: CASSSTGFYEQYF. The CDR3 region has the DNA TGTGCCAGCAGTTCGACGGGATTCTACGAGCAGTACTTC.

The chain joins TRBV29-1 to TRBJ2-6; TRBD1 aligns across 9 bases. The ends lost 4 bases at V and 2 bases at J; junction bases unmatched: 15. CDR3 length: 19 amino acids. The germline CDR1 and CDR2 sequences are SQVTM and ANQGSEA. DNA for the CDR3: TGCAGCGTTGTAGCCGAACCCCGGGACAGGGCAGCTGGGGCCAACGTCCTGACTTTC. Translation: CSVVAEPRDRAAGANVLTF.

This clone was counted once. The gene calls are TRBV6-6 and TRBJ1-2; unclear D gene. Germline V gene data show CDR1 as MNHNY and CDR2 as SVGAGI (reference sequence). The V end was cut by 0 bases, the J end by 8 bases, with 13 bases between. The CDR3 runs to 14 residues. The CDR3 bases are TGTGCCAGCAGTTACTCGTCCACGGAAGAAGGCTACACCTTC. It encodes CASSYSSTEEGYTF.

The rearrangement uses TRBV3-1 (or the pseudogene TRBV3-2) and TRBJ1-1, with D maybe TRBD1 (6 bases). This CDR3 has 15 amino acids. Trimming stripped 8 bases from V and 1 base from J, with 17 bases between. The germline V gene encodes CDR1 LGHDT and CDR2 YNNKEL (reference sequence). DNA for the CDR3: TGTGCCAGCCAAAGGGGGGCCGGTCGGAACACTGAAGCTTTCTTT. It specifies CASQRGAGRNTEAFF.

The V call is TRBV28, the J call TRBJ1-3; D is undetermined. The CDR3 runs 16 residues. V lost 3 bases and J lost 2, with 14 bases in between. CDR1 and CDR2 from the germline V gene are MDHEN and SYDVKM. The chain's CDR3 is CASSFSGILTGNTIYF. The CDR3, as DNA: TGTGCCAGCAGTTTTTCCGGGATTCTTACTGGAAACACCATATATTTT. Drawing the rest from reference TRBV28 and TRBJ1-3, the complete variable domain is DVKVTQSSRYLVKRTGEKVFLECVQDMDHENMFWYRQDPGLGLRLIYFSYDVKMKEKGDIPEGYSVSREKKERFSLILESASTNQTSMYLCASSFSGILTGNTIYFGEGSWLTVV.

The chain recombines TRBV7-9 with TRBJ2-7; TRBD1 matches at 9 bases. The ends lost 7 bases at V and 6 bases at J; junction bases unmatched: 10. This CDR3 has 14 amino acids. Germline assignment: CDR1 SEHNR and CDR2 FQNEAQ (reference sequence). CDR3 in amino acids: CASTRDRASLEQYF. The DNA of the CDR3 is TGTGCCAGCACCAGGGACAGGGCGTCGCTCGAGCAGTACTTC. The entire variable domain, with the rest obtained from reference TRBV7-9 and TRBJ2-7, is as follows: DTGVSQNPRHKITKRGQNVTFRCDPISEHNRLYWYRQTLGQGPEFLTYFQNEAQLEKSRLLSDRFSAERPKGSFSTLEIQRTEQGDSAMYLCASTRDRASLEQYFGPGTRLTVT.

The rearrangement joins TRBV4-2 to TRBJ1-4; 9 nucleotides match TRBD1. The CDR3 consists of 15 residues. Germline CDR1 is LGHNA and CDR2 is YNFKEQ. Trimming at V came to 4 bases and at J to 6 bases, leaving 6 bases not matched to a gene. For the CDR3, the DNA is TGTGCCAGCAGCCCGACAGGGGGAAATGATGAAAAACTGTTTTTT. It translates to CASSPTGGNDEKLFF.

The chain employs TRBV6-1 and TRBJ1-5; D is undetermined. Germline V lookup: CDR1 MNHNS, CDR2 SASEGT. The CDR3 is made up of 17 amino acids. Between the trimmed V and J ends, which lost 1 base and 3 bases, there was a span of 16 bases. CDR3: CASSEDPWLRVNQPQHF. CDR3 sequence (DNA): TGTGCCAGCAGTGAAGACCCTTGGTTACGGGTCAATCAGCCCCAGCATTTT.

The CDR3 sequence: CASSPRQGFSEKLFF. CDR3 coding DNA: TGTGCCAGCAGCCCCCGACAGGGTTTTAGCGAAAAACTGTTTTTT. The chain has TRBV7-9 and TRBJ1-4; 7 nucleotides align to TRBD1. Looked up from germline, CDR1 is SEHNR and CDR2 is FQNEAQ (reference sequence). The CDR3 has 15 amino acids. Germline trimming cut 5 bases from V and 8 bases from J; bases unmatched to any gene: 11.

The chain carries TRBV18 and TRBJ2-2, with 9 bases that match TRBD2. Germline CDR1 and CDR2: KGHSH and LQKENI. CDR3 length: 14 residues. The ends lost 6 bases at V and 5 bases at J; junction bases unmatched: 4. CDR3 protein: CASSLAGVTGELFF. The CDR3 DNA is TGTGCCAGCTCGTTAGCGGGAGTTACCGGGGAGCTGTTTTTT.

The chain recombines TRBV28 with TRBJ2-1; no reliable D call. Germline assignment: CDR1 MDHEN and CDR2 SYDVKM. V was pared by 6 bases and J by 8 bases, with 8 bases between. This CDR3 has 11 amino acids. The CDR3 sequence: CASRQTYEQFF. CDR3 bases: TGTGCCAGCAGGCAGACCTATGAGCAGTTCTTC.

The V and J genes are TRBV28 and TRBJ1-5, with D possibly matching TRBD1 (5 bases). The CDR3 contains 16 residues. In germline, CDR1 is MDHEN, CDR2 SYDVKM. V dropped 2 bases and J dropped 1 base, with 12 bases sitting between them. In nucleotides, the CDR3 is TGTGCCAGCAGTTTAGGGGACCCGGCAAGCAATCAGCCCCAGCATTTT. Its translation is CASSLGDPASNQPQHF.

The genes are TRBV18 and TRBJ2-7; the match to TRBD1 covers 9 bases. V gave up 6 bases and J gave up 6 bases; unmatched junction bases: 9. This CDR3 comprises 14 residues. Germline CDR1 KGHSH, CDR2 LQKENI. DNA of the CDR3: TGTGCCAGCTCCGCGGGACAGGGCAACTTCGAGCAGTACTTC. This encodes CASSAGQGNFEQYF.

The rearrangement joins TRBV6-5 to TRBJ1-3, with unresolved D. Germline CDR1 and CDR2: MNHEY and SVGAGI. V lost 4 bases, J lost 0 bases, and 13 bases lay in between. CDR3 size: 16 residues. CDR3 amino acids: CASSSRREGSGNTIYF. CDR3 DNA: TGTGCCAGCAGTTCAAGACGGGAGGGCTCTGGAAACACCATATATTTT.

This chain links TRBV28 with TRBJ1-4; TRBD1 aligns across 10 bases. V lost 2 bases and J lost 7; bases outside the gene matches: 4. The CDR3 runs 15 residues. CDR1 and CDR2 from the germline V gene are MDHEN and SYDVKM. CDR3 in amino acids: CASSLAGTGVEKLFF. The CDR3 DNA reads as TGTGCCAGCAGTTTAGCTGGGACAGGGGTTGAAAAACTGTTTTTT.

This sequence joins TRBV19 and TRBJ1-3; D gene ambiguous. Per germline, CDR1 LNHDA and CDR2 SQIVND (reference sequence). CDR3 size: 14 residues. Between the trimmed V and J ends, which lost 3 bases and 2 bases, there was a span of 8 bases. The CDR3 DNA sequence: TGTGCCAGTAGTATCCGGGCAGCTGGAAACACCATATATTTT. The encoded protein is CASSIRAAGNTIYF. The full variable domain, its missing parts supplied by reference TRBV19 and TRBJ1-3, is DGGITQSPKYLFRKEGQNVTLSCEQNLNHDAMYWYRQDPGQGLRLIYYSQIVNDFQKGDIAEGYSVSREKKESFPLTVTSAQKNPTAFYLCASSIRAAGNTIYFGEGSWLTVV.

As to this clone: The identical CDR3 is also encoded by other nucleotide sequences in the sample. The chain joins TRBV2 to TRBJ1-5; TRBD1 matches 8 bases. The V gene end was trimmed by 4 bases and the J gene end by 4 bases; junction bases not matched to a gene: 0. The length of the CDR3 is 13 residues. In germline, CDR1 is SNHLY, CDR2 FYNNEI. The CDR3 is CASSGTGNQPQHF. For the CDR3, the DNA is TGTGCCAGCAGTGGGACAGGGAATCAGCCCCAGCATTTT.

This clone came up once. This chain uses TRBV28 with TRBJ1-6; tentatively, D is TRBD1 (5 bases). In germline, CDR1 is MDHEN, CDR2 SYDVKM. V was trimmed by 5 bases and J by 14 bases, leaving 25 bases between them. The CDR3 is 16 residues long. CDR3 amino acids: CASSTPGSGGRSSLHF. The CDR3 DNA follows: TGTGCCAGCAGTACCCCCGGATCGGGGGGGAGGTCGTCCCTCCACTTT.

This chain links TRBV28 with TRBJ1-2, with 7 bases fitting TRBD1. After removal of 7 bases from V and 1 base from J, the junction contained 12 bases not matched to a gene. CDR1 is MDHEN and CDR2 is SYDVKM in the germline V gene. CDR3 length: 16 residues. The CDR3 nucleotides are TGTGCCAGCACAACCACAGGGGCGCCTTTTAACTATGGCTACACCTTC. This codes for CASTTTGAPFNYGYTF.

V gene TRBV6-5 combines with J gene TRBJ1-1, with D hard to call. Germline CDR1 MNHEY, CDR2 SVGAGI. The CDR3 consists of 12 residues. V was shortened by 2 bases and J by 2 bases, with 3 bases between the two germline ends. The CDR3 DNA follows: TGTGCCAGCAGTTACGCAAACACTGAAGCTTTCTTT. Residues: CASSYANTEAFF.

This clone was counted only a few times. This sequence joins TRBV6-1 and TRBJ1-5; D may be TRBD1 (6 bases). V lost 2 bases to trimming and J lost 4 bases, with 12 bases between them. The germline V gene encodes CDR1 MNHNS and CDR2 SASEGT. CDR3 length equals 15 residues. CDR3: CASSELRTENQPQHF. The CDR3 DNA follows: TGTGCCAGCAGTGAACTCCGGACAGAGAATCAGCCCCAGCATTTT.